The clone carrying this T cell receptor beta chain was seen repeatedly, ten times or more. Its antigen is undetermined. In the original workflow: The authors used CDR3 differences across clinicopathological groups to build a distant-metastasis classifier for papillary thyroid cancer. TCRdb reprocessed the PCR reads via MiXCR. TCRdb assigned the V and J calls; the authors' analysis was not used. The sample includes over 25,000 clones, approximately 20% seen only once; the top ten take approximately 10%. The data stem from a study of metastatic and nonmetastatic thyroid tumors. The overall study: Malignant and benign thyroid patients had repertoires compared in peripheral blood and tumor or nodule tissue. Points from the study as a whole: As reported, TCR beta diversity in blood and tumor was significantly higher in malignant thyroid tumors than in benign nodules.

V lost 9 bases to trimming and J lost 0 bases, with 12 bases between them. The length of the CDR3 is 14 residues. Germline-derived CDR1 and CDR2 are LNHDA and SQIVND (reference sequence). Every patient was untreated before thyroid surgery. The chain couples TRBV19 to TRBJ1-5; D is uncertain. The clonotype comes from a female donor with papillary thyroid cancer or a benign thyroid nodule (not recorded which). Some clones in this sample may be carry-over from other donors' samples. Material for sequencing was blood. CDR3 region: CASQGGLSNQPQHF. In DNA, the CDR3 is TGTGCCAGCCAAGGAGGGCTTAGCAATCAGCCCCAGCATTTT.